The sequence of this TCR beta chain was determined in a study of blood T cell repertoires in COVID-19. There are 14 residues in the CDR3. Germline assignment: CDR1 LGHDT and CDR2 YNNKEL (reference sequence). V lost 1 base and J 3 bases, leaving 9 bases between the germline ends. Methods used by the authors: Amplification of reference gene primers provided the estimated nucleated cell counts. The protocol was immunoSEQ multiplex PCR, while the TCRdb copy is restricted to in-frame clones and leaves out a portion. V, J and clone size are taken as reported in that table, and D and trimming were inferred from the DNA itself. This table has about 180,000 clones, more than 75% appearing once.

The TCR originated in a person aged 70 to 85 with COVID-19, enrolled during active disease. This chain joins TRBV3-1 (or the pseudogene TRBV3-2) and TRBJ1-2; unclear D gene. Sample: peripheral blood. In nucleotides, the CDR3 is TGTGCCAGCAGCCAAGCCACTCGGTACTATGGCTACACCTTC. Its protein is CASSQATRYYGYTF.